This T cell receptor beta chain was identified during a study of cytomegalovirus exposure and HLA in healthy donors. 13 Jbeta primers and 60 Vbeta primers were used for the PCR. TCRdb keeps only in-frame clones here, not all; method: immunoSEQ multiplex PCR. Among 100,000 to 150,000 clones, about 83% were seen once, and the ten largest hold roughly 3.6%. The CDR3 totals 14 residues. Germline-derived CDR1 and CDR2 are MNHEY and SVGAGI. The V call is TRBV6-5, the J call TRBJ2-5; 9 positions match TRBD2. The J call may be faulty, since TRBJ2-7 better matches the DNA end. Sequencing used PBMCs. This sequence originates from a man younger than 40 in good health and CMV-seronegative. CDR3 sequence reads: CASTGLASSYEQYF. In nucleotides, the CDR3 is TGTGCCAGCACCGGACTAGCGAGCTCCTACGAGCAGTACTTC.